A single T cell receptor (beta chain) is shown here with its context. Its target is not known. This sample stems from a study of cytomegalovirus exposure and HLA in healthy donors. The study, taken as a whole, reports: The study found most TCR sequences rare, yet found some public TCRs in many donors. Per published reports, the classifier diagnosed cytomegalovirus status with high specificity and sensitivity. Specificity of a few CMV-associated chains for CMV antigens was verified in vitro.

J was trimmed by 0 bases and V by 1 base; bases with no gene match: 5. This CDR3 has 17 residues. CDR1 is KGHSH, CDR2 LQKENI, per germline. The data were produced by immunoSEQ multiplex PCR, yet TCRdb's version contains in-frame clones alone and is incomplete. The data hold tens of thousands of clones, with roughly 95% observed a single time. V and J are TRBV18 and TRBJ1-2, with 10 bases aligning to TRBD1. Material: PBMCs. The sequence came from a woman aged 18-29 years in good health and CMV-seronegative. This CDR3 is CASSPRGQGPSNYGYTF. CDR3 nucleotide sequence: TGTGCCAGCTCACCACGGGGACAGGGGCCCTCTAACTATGGCTACACCTTC.